One and the same sample provided the 3 T cell receptor beta chains below, sequenced in a study of blood T cell repertoires in COVID-19. Sequencing used immunoSEQ multiplex PCR; TCRdb keeps in-frame clones, though not all of them. The table records 250,000 to 300,000 clones, roughly 87% of them present only once. The sample consisted of peripheral blood. The origin of the receptors is a woman in her forties or fifties who had recovered from COVID-19.

The sample holds a few counts of this clone. The rearrangement links TRBV4-3 to TRBJ2-7, with TRBD2 matching over 13 bases. From germline, CDR1 is LGHNA and CDR2 YSLEER. Trimming cost V 3 bases and J 5 bases; bases outside gene matches: 7. The CDR3 has 16 amino acids. The chain's CDR3 is CASSHRTSGRSNEQYF. CDR3 sequence (DNA): TGCGCCAGCAGCCACCGGACTAGCGGGAGAAGTAACGAGCAGTACTTC.

The V gene is TRBV11-2, the J gene TRBJ2-3, with D hard to call. V was pared by 1 base and J by 4 bases, with 12 bases between. The CDR3 totals 15 residues. Germline V lookup: CDR1 SGHAT, CDR2 FQNNGV. CDR3 sequence reads: CASSLGVVGSDTQYF. For the CDR3, the DNA is TGTGCCAGCAGCTTAGGAGTAGTCGGGTCAGATACGCAGTATTTT.

This clone has a single count. Here the CDR3 reads CASSSPGAPTYEQYF. CDR3 bases: TGTGCCAGCAGTTCCCCGGGAGCCCCCACCTACGAGCAGTACTTC. The chain has TRBV28 and TRBJ2-7, with D tentatively TRBD2 (6 bases). The CDR3 is 15 amino acids. Trimming pared 4 bases from V and 2 bases from J, leaving 15 bases between. Germline CDR1 reads MDHEN; CDR2 reads SYDVKM.